These 22 T cell receptor beta chains came from one sample sequenced in a study of CD8+ T cells in alopecia areata. RNA was extracted and reverse transcribed into cDNA as the sequencing template. The table came from immunoSEQ multiplex PCR; TCRdb's copy has only in-frame clones and leaves some out. The sample gives about 91,000 clones, 40% to 55% of which show up once; 0.6% to 0.85% is in the top ten. Sequenced: CD4+ T cells sorted from blood. All receptors derive from a human donor with alopecia areata.

Written as DNA, the CDR3 is TGTGCCAGCAGTAGACAGGGAGGAGAGACCCAGTACTTC. Amino acids: CASSRQGGETQYF. The chain links TRBV2 to TRBJ2-5; D is perhaps TRBD1 (7 bases). The V end lost 5 bases, the J end lost 4 bases, and 11 bases lay between the germline ends. The CDR3 covers 13 residues. Germline V CDR1 and CDR2: SNHLY, FYNNEI.

The chain recombines TRBV25-1 with TRBJ1-1, with D unclear. Trimming removed 4 bases from V and 3 bases from J, with 9 bases in between. Germline V gene lookup returns CDR1 MGHDK and CDR2 SYGVNS. This CDR3 spans 13 amino acids. For the CDR3, the DNA is TGTGCCAGCAGTGTTGAGGGAGACACTGAAGCTTTCTTT. Translated: CASSVEGDTEAFF. The complete variable domain, with remaining parts taken from reference TRBV25-1 and TRBJ1-1, reads EADIYQTPRYLVIGTGKKITLECSQTMGHDKMYWYQQDPGMELHLIHYSYGVNSTEKGDLSSESTVSRIRTEHFPLTLESARPSHTSQYLCASSVEGDTEAFFGQGTRLTVV.

V gene TRBV9 combines with J gene TRBJ2-3, with TRBD2 matching over 8 bases. The CDR3 totals 16 residues. Germline V gene lookup returns CDR1 SGDLS and CDR2 YYNGEE. The V gene end was trimmed by 0 bases and the J gene end by 2 bases; junction bases not matched to a gene: 5. Here the CDR3 reads CASSVERGTYTDTQYF. Written as DNA, the CDR3 is TGTGCCAGCAGCGTAGAGCGGGGGACTTACACAGATACGCAGTATTTT.

This clone appeared a few times. J is TRBJ2-7 and V is TRBV7-2; D not resolved. This CDR3 spans 11 amino acids. Trimming took off 0 bases at V and 11 bases at J, with 8 bases between the two ends. Germline V lookup: CDR1 SGHTA, CDR2 FQGNSA. CDR3 in DNA: TGTGCCAGCAGCTTAGCAGGGTTGGAGTACTTC. It specifies CASSLAGLEYF.

This clone was seen only once. The genes are TRBV30 and TRBJ2-1; 12 bases fit TRBD1. From germline, CDR1 is GTSNPN and CDR2 SVGIG (reference sequence). The CDR3 has 14 amino acids. J was trimmed by 5 bases and V by 5 bases; bases with no gene match: 4. The CDR3 region has the DNA TGTGCCTGGTCCCGGGACAGGGGGCACAATGAGCAGTTCTTC. This translates into CAWSRDRGHNEQFF.

The V and J genes are TRBV5-1 and TRBJ2-5; 8 nucleotides align to TRBD1. The V gene's germline CDR1 is SGHRS and CDR2 YFSETQ. This CDR3 contains 15 residues. Trimming at V came to 3 bases and at J to 4 bases, leaving 8 bases not matched to a gene. The CDR3 DNA reads TGCGCCAGCAGCTCTCCAGGGGGCCGGGGAGAGACCCAGTACTTC. Translation gives CASSSPGGRGETQYF.

This clone has only a few counts. The chain is built from TRBV18 and TRBJ2-5, with TRBD2 identical over 9 bases. The CDR3 loop spans 16 amino acids. The ends lost 1 base at V and 5 bases at J; junction bases unmatched: 8. Germline V gene data show CDR1 as KGHSH and CDR2 as LQKENI. The CDR3 DNA reads TGTGCCAGCTCACCACGTCAGGGGCTAGCGGGGGAGACCCAGTACTTC. This translates into CASSPRQGLAGETQYF.

The J gene is TRBJ1-2, the V gene TRBV30; 10 bases match TRBD1. This CDR3 is built from 12 residues. Per germline, CDR1 GTSNPN and CDR2 SVGIG (reference sequence). The CDR3 here is CSLTGGHYGYTF. In DNA, the CDR3 is TGTTCCTTGACAGGGGGCCATTATGGCTACACCTTC.

The rearrangement links TRBV4-3 to TRBJ1-2; D is possibly TRBD1 (5 bases). Per the germline V gene, CDR1 is LGHNA and CDR2 is YSLEER. The CDR3 totals 15 residues. The germline V and J ends were trimmed by 0 bases and 4 bases, with 12 bases remaining between them. The CDR3 nucleotides are TGCGCCAGCAGCCAAGATCTGGGACCAGGCTATGGCTACACCTTC. It specifies CASSQDLGPGYGYTF.

V gene TRBV7-2 combines with J gene TRBJ2-3, with D tentatively TRBD2 (5 bases). Germline V CDR1 and CDR2: SGHTA, FQGNSA. CDR3 size: 16 residues. V was pared by 5 bases and J by 1 base, with 16 bases between. Here the CDR3 DNA reads TGTGCCAGCAGCCCTGGACTGGCGTCGGGCACAGATACGCAGTATTTT. The encoded protein is CASSPGLASGTDTQYF.

Only a few counts were recorded for this clone. The chain combines TRBV23-1 with TRBJ2-1, with TRBD2 matching over 7 bases. TRBV23-1 is identified as an open reading frame with a role that is uncertain. J lost 4 bases, V lost 0 bases, and 18 bases had no gene match. CDR3 length: 20 amino acids. The CDR3: CASSQSKGFEAGETYNEQFF. DNA of the CDR3: TGCGCCAGCAGTCAATCGAAGGGCTTTGAGGCGGGAGAAACTTACAATGAGCAGTTCTTC.

The J gene is TRBJ2-3, the V gene TRBV6-5; D is ambiguous. Per germline, CDR1 MNHEY and CDR2 SVGAGI. The CDR3 spans 11 residues. V was clipped by 9 bases and J by 5 bases, with 9 bases between them. The CDR3 sequence: CASYRGDTQYF. The CDR3 nucleotides read TGTGCCAGTTACCGTGGAGATACGCAGTATTTT.

The CDR3 loop is CSVARDEQYF. The CDR3 coding sequence is TGCAGCGTTGCCCGCGACGAGCAGTACTTC. This chain uses TRBV29-1 with TRBJ2-7, with D hard to call. V lost 4 bases to trimming and J lost 5 bases, with 6 bases between them. The CDR3 spans 10 residues. Germline assignment: CDR1 SQVTM and CDR2 ANQGSEA.

J is TRBJ2-7 and V is TRBV11-2, with 9 bases matching TRBD2. The CDR3 totals 16 residues. Germline lookup yields CDR1 SGHAT and CDR2 FQNNGV. After removal of 4 bases from V and 0 bases from J, the junction contained 7 bases not matched to a gene. The CDR3 protein is CASSWPRAGGSYEQYF. For the CDR3, the DNA is TGTGCCAGCAGCTGGCCCCGAGCGGGAGGCTCCTACGAGCAGTACTTC.

This clone was recorded a few times. V and J are TRBV29-1 and TRBJ2-5, with 11 bases that match TRBD1. The germline CDR1 and CDR2 sequences are SQVTM and ANQGSEA. The J segment lost 4 bases and the V segment lost 4 bases, leaving 5 bases of the junction unmatched. The CDR3 covers 14 residues. The CDR3, as DNA: TGCAGCGTTGCGAGGGACAGGGGGAGAGAGACCCAGTACTTC. Its translation: CSVARDRGRETQYF. The variable domain in full, completed from reference TRBV29-1 and TRBJ2-5, reads SAVISQKPSRDICQRGTSLTIQCQVDSQVTMMFWYRQQPGQSLTLIATANQGSEATYESGFVIDKFPISRPNLTFSTLTVSNMSPEDSSIYLCSVARDRGRETQYFGPGTRLLVL.

This clone turned up a few times. This chain links TRBV23-1 with TRBJ2-3; 7 nucleotides agree with TRBD2. TRBV23-1 is labeled an ORF, and its function is uncertain. V shed 1 base, J shed 8 bases, and the junction held 9 bases outside the gene matches. This CDR3 comprises 15 residues. Here the CDR3 reads CASSQFVTLAATQYF. The CDR3 DNA follows: TGCGCCAGCAGTCAATTTGTCACTCTAGCGGCTACGCAGTATTTT.

This clone was seen only a few times. The V gene is TRBV29-1, the J gene TRBJ2-5, with 11 nucleotides matching TRBD2. The CDR3 contains 11 residues. V dropped 7 bases and J dropped 8; count of bases not matched to a gene: 3. Per the germline V gene, CDR1 is SQVTM and CDR2 is ANQGSEA. The CDR3 protein is CSGGLAATQYF. The CDR3 DNA reads TGCAGCGGGGGACTAGCGGCAACCCAGTACTTC.

The chain carries TRBV12-5 and TRBJ2-5; D is possibly TRBD2 (5 bases). The CDR3 loop spans 13 amino acids. V lost 0 bases, J lost 4 bases, and 6 bases lay in between. Germline CDR1 reads LGHNT; CDR2 reads FRNRAP. For the CDR3, the DNA is TGTGCTAGTGGTTTGGTAGGACTAGAGACCCAGTACTTC. This codes for CASGLVGLETQYF.

The chain employs TRBV29-1 and TRBJ1-5; 7 bases line up with TRBD1. Germline V gene sequence: CDR1 SQVTM, CDR2 ANQGSEA. The CDR3 consists of 16 residues. Trimming removed 2 bases from V and 1 base from J; junction bases left unmatched: 8. The CDR3 spells CSVESHPTGSNQPQHF. In DNA, the CDR3 is TGCAGCGTTGAAAGCCACCCGACAGGGAGCAATCAGCCCCAGCATTTT.

This clone was observed a few times. The gene calls are TRBV9 and TRBJ1-6; D is perhaps TRBD1 (6 bases). Germline CDR1 is SGDLS and CDR2 is YYNGEE. The CDR3 has 16 amino acids. V shed 2 bases and J shed 8 bases, with 17 bases lying between them. The CDR3 spells CASSVDFRGNDSPLHF. The CDR3 DNA follows: TGTGCCAGCAGCGTGGACTTCAGGGGAAATGATTCACCCCTCCACTTT.

On this clone itself: This likely reflects a read error, since a far larger clone is one base away. CDR3 loop: CASSQTGQETQYF. The DNA of the CDR3 is TGTGCCAGCAGCCAAACGGGCCAAGAGACCCAGTACTTC. The chain combines TRBV5-4 with TRBJ2-5; D is ambiguous. The V gene lost 4 bases and the J gene lost 1 base, with 8 bases spanning the gap. Germline CDR1 is SGHNT and CDR2 is YYREEE (reference sequence). This CDR3 comprises 13 residues.

The chain combines TRBV29-1 with TRBJ2-1; the match to TRBD2 covers 11 bases. Germline CDR1 and CDR2: SQVTM and ANQGSEA. V dropped 6 bases and J dropped 5; count of bases not matched to a gene: 9. CDR3 length: 15 residues. The CDR3 sequence: CSVNPLAGVNNEQFF. The CDR3 nucleotides are TGCAGCGTAAACCCACTAGCGGGAGTAAACAATGAGCAGTTCTTC.